In its sample, the clone carrying this TCR beta chain was seen once. Its target is unknown. Original processing methods: In the immunoSEQ data, sequences were junction-only and lacked quality scores, so filtering differed. Here immunoSEQ multiplex PCR was the method, and the copy in TCRdb shows in-frame clones only, minus some. The V and J calls and clone size were taken over from that table, and D and trimming were inferred from the DNA. The table records a few million clones, approximately 94% of them present only once. This sample stems from a study of shared clonotypes between healthy human individuals. Study details: Each donor had three CD4 naive, three CD4 memory, two CD8 naive and one CD8 memory plate. The study, taken as a whole, reports: Blood was the sole source, and tissue repertoires probably differ. Between four donors, naive CD4 clonotypes were shared at a level of about 5%.

Specimen: naive CD4+ T cells sorted from blood. As for subset: CD45RA+ positively selected. This clonotype originated in a man aged 18-30 years in good health.

The CDR3 spells CASRETGTGNSYGYTF. The CDR3 DNA is TGTGCCAGCAGAGAAACCGGGACAGGCAACTCCTATGGCTACACCTTC. The rearrangement uses TRBV6-1 and TRBJ1-2; 8 nucleotides agree with TRBD1. This CDR3 region has 16 residues. Germline-derived CDR1 and CDR2 are MNHNS and SASEGT. The trim removed 6 bases at V and 4 bases at J, leaving 13 bases unmatched.